This TCR beta chain was recovered during a study of cytomegalovirus exposure and HLA in healthy donors. Per germline, CDR1 GTSNPN and CDR2 SVGIG (reference sequence). Trimming took 3 bases from V and 1 from J; bases not matched to a gene: 4. The CDR3 spans 16 residues. PCR primers comprised 60 Vbeta and 13 Jbeta primers. Assay used: immunoSEQ multiplex PCR; TCRdb lists only in-frame clones, some missing. Of over 150,000 clones in the sample, over 65% are singletons; the top ten hold 3% to 4.5%. The chain couples TRBV30 to TRBJ2-2, with 11 bases fitting TRBD2. The sample consisted of PBMCs. The sequence derives from a woman aged 60-70 years in good health and CMV-seropositive. The CDR3, as DNA: TGTGCCTGGAGGGGGGGGACTAGCGGGAACACCGGGGAGCTGTTTTTT. The encoded protein is CAWRGGTSGNTGELFF.